One and the same sample provided the 6 T cell receptor beta chains below, sequenced in a study of cytomegalovirus exposure and HLA in healthy donors. The table came from immunoSEQ multiplex PCR; TCRdb's copy has only in-frame clones and leaves some out. The table has under 200,000 clones, 65% to 90% seen once; the top ten hold around 2%. The sequenced material came from PBMCs. Source of these receptors: a woman aged 18 to 35 in good health and CMV-seronegative.

CDR3 nucleotides: TGTGCCAGTAGTATATCTCCCGCCCTAAGCAATGAGCAGTTCTTC. The encoded protein is CASSISPALSNEQFF. The V call is TRBV19, the J call TRBJ2-1; D unclear. The CDR3 sequence is 15 residues long. CDR1 and CDR2 from the germline V gene are LNHDA and SQIVND (reference sequence). V lost 2 bases, J lost 6 bases, and 14 bases lay in between.

The chain has TRBV9 and TRBJ1-1; TRBD1 matches 7 bases. CDR3 length: 14 amino acids. V shed 4 bases, J shed 2 bases, and the junction held 5 bases outside the gene matches. CDR1 and CDR2 from the germline V gene are SGDLS and YYNGEE. Written as DNA, the CDR3 is TGTGCCAGCAGCCGGGACAGCAGTAACACTGAAGCTTTCTTT. Protein: CASSRDSSNTEAFF.

The chain employs TRBV5-4 and TRBJ2-5, with a weak D call TRBD2 (5 bases). V gave up 3 bases and J gave up 2 bases, with 11 bases separating them. The CDR3 totals 14 residues. CDR1 is SGHNT and CDR2 is YYREEE in the germline V gene (reference sequence). For the CDR3, the DNA is TGTGCCAGCAGCTCGAGGGTAAATCAAGAGACCCAGTACTTC. It codes for CASSSRVNQETQYF.

DNA of the CDR3: TGCGCCAGCAGCCTGTACGACAGGGAAGGAGAGACCCAGTACTTC. Translated: CASSLYDREGETQYF. The V and J genes are TRBV4-1 and TRBJ2-5; TRBD1 matches at 7 bases. Germline-derived CDR1 and CDR2 are MGHRA and YSYEKL. Losses at the gene ends were 4 bases for V and 4 bases for J; bases not matched to a gene: 9. The CDR3 covers 15 residues.

This chain uses TRBV7-2 with TRBJ1-2; D might be TRBD1 (5 bases). Trimming removed 5 bases at V and 4 bases at J, with 14 bases between. Looked up from germline, CDR1 is SGHTA and CDR2 is FQGNSA. The CDR3 totals 14 residues. The CDR3 DNA reads TGTGCCAGCAGCCTTGGACAAATGGGCTATGGCTACACCTTC. This translates into CASSLGQMGYGYTF.

This chain links TRBV6-1 with TRBJ1-1; D gene unclear. There are 16 residues in the CDR3. Germline V gene lookup returns CDR1 MNHNS and CDR2 SASEGT. The V gene lost 1 base and the J gene lost 5 bases, with 17 bases spanning the gap. CDR3 coding DNA: TGTGCCAGCAGTGAAGTTGGGTGGGTTGAGAGGACTGAAGCTTTCTTT. This sequence encodes CASSEVGWVERTEAFF.